These T cell receptor beta chains were read from a single sample in a study of T cell repertoires in cytomegalovirus infection. Via MiXCR, TCRdb re-called the reads, giving one row per CDR3 protein. The sample holds roughly 700,000 distinct CDR3 sequences, roughly 36% seen once. The antigens for these receptors are not known. The specimen was cultured PBMCs, collected from culture after CMV antigen stimulation. All receptors come from a human donor in good health (CMV status not recorded). Some clones in this sample may be carry-over from other donors' samples. The CDR3 runs from the conserved cysteine through the conserved F or W. D genes are given only for firm matches. Only part of the rows carry a size: once, few, many, or a class if the clone is expanded.

D gene: TRBD2; V gene: TRBV11-1; J gene: TRBJ2-5; clone size: .; CDR3 DNA: TGTGCCAGCAGCTTAGGTGCGGGACTACCACAAGAGACCCAGTACTTC; CDR3 protein: CASSLGAGLPQETQYF
D gene: TRBD2; V gene: TRBV7-2; J gene: TRBJ2-7; clone size: many; CDR3 DNA: TGTGCCAGCAGCTTAGAGTTCCGCGGGGGATCCTACGAGCAGTACTTC; CDR3 protein: CASSLEFRGGSYEQYF
D gene: .; V gene: TRBV6-2/TRBV6-3; J gene: TRBJ2-1; clone size: .; CDR3 DNA: TGTGCCAGCAGAGTAGGGACTGCAGGCTCCTACAATGAGCAGTTCTTC; CDR3 protein: CASRVGTAGSYNEQFF
D gene: .; V gene: TRBV7-8; J gene: TRBJ2-2; clone size: few; CDR3 DNA: TGTGCCAGCAGCTTAGAGGTCGGTTACACCGGGGAGCTGTTTTTT; CDR3 protein: CASSLEVGYTGELFF
D gene: .; V gene: TRBV7-2; J gene: TRBJ2-5; clone size: few; CDR3 DNA: TGTGCCAGCAGCTTACGAGGCCGGGGCAGGGGACATTCAGAGACCCAGTACTTC; CDR3 protein: CASSLRGRGRGHSETQYF
D gene: TRBD1; V gene: TRBV5-4; J gene: TRBJ2-3; clone size: few; CDR3 DNA: TGTGCCAGCAGATCGGGACAGAACACAGATACGCAGTATTTT; CDR3 protein: CASRSGQNTDTQYF
D gene: .; V gene: TRBV12-3/TRBV12-4; J gene: TRBJ1-1; clone size: .; CDR3 DNA: TGTGCCAGCAGCCTAAGCGGAGGGATCACTGAAGCTTTCTTT; CDR3 protein: CASSLSGGITEAFF
D gene: .; V gene: TRBV7-9; J gene: TRBJ2-7; clone size: .; CDR3 DNA: TGTGCCATCGGGGGGACAGCGGTTGGCGAGCAGTACTTC; CDR3 protein: CAIGGTAVGEQYF
D gene: TRBD2; V gene: TRBV7-2; J gene: TRBJ2-7; clone size: few; CDR3 DNA: TGTGCCAGCAGCCCCACTAGCGGGCCCCCCCACGAGCAGTACTTC; CDR3 protein: CASSPTSGPPHEQYF
D gene: TRBD1; V gene: TRBV5-1; J gene: TRBJ2-7; clone size: .; CDR3 DNA: TGCGCCAGCGGATGGACAGGGCACTCCTACGAGCAGTACTTC; CDR3 protein: CASGWTGHSYEQYF
D gene: .; V gene: TRBV12-3/TRBV12-4; J gene: TRBJ1-6; clone size: .; CDR3 DNA: TGTGCCAGCAGATACAGGATTTCACCCCTCCACTTT; CDR3 protein: CASRYRISPLHF
D gene: .; V gene: TRBV6-2/TRBV6-3; J gene: TRBJ2-1; clone size: few; CDR3 DNA: TGTGCCAGCAGTTACGGTTGGAATGAGCAGTTCTTC; CDR3 protein: CASSYGWNEQFF
D gene: .; V gene: TRBV19; J gene: TRBJ2-3; clone size: .; CDR3 DNA: TGTGCCAGTAGTGGGCTCTTAAGCACAGATACGCAGTATTTT; CDR3 protein: CASSGLLSTDTQYF
D gene: .; V gene: TRBV29-1; J gene: TRBJ1-5; clone size: .; CDR3 DNA: TGCAGCGCCCAGGACAACAATCAGCCCCAGCATTTT; CDR3 protein: CSAQDNNQPQHF